This T cell receptor (beta chain) was captured in a study of blood T cell repertoires in COVID-19. Study as a whole: Samples representing acute and convalescent COVID-19 were sourced from the United States, Italy and Spain. PBMCs, B-cell-depleted T cells, or T cells provided the cDNA or gDNA that made up the material.

Authors' methods: By means of reference gene primer amplification, nucleated cell counts were estimated. TCRdb keeps only in-frame clones here, not all; method: immunoSEQ multiplex PCR. The DNA was the basis for D and trimming; V, J and clone size are from that table. The table lists some 350,000 clones, more than 75% of them singletons. Germline V gene data show CDR1 as SGHVS and CDR2 as FQNEAQ. With V trimmed by 5 bases and J by 4 bases, 13 bases remained unmatched. There are 17 residues in the CDR3. The rearrangement links TRBV7-8 to TRBJ1-4, with 7 bases matching TRBD1. Sequenced material: peripheral blood. The clonotype comes from a human donor in a cohort sampled during active COVID-19. CDR3 loop: CASSPFAGTAYNEKLFF. Here the CDR3 DNA reads TGTGCCAGCAGCCCGTTCGCCGGGACAGCTTATAATGAAAAACTGTTTTTT. The full variable domain, rest sourced from reference TRBV7-8 and TRBJ1-4, is GAGVSQSPRYKVAKRGQDVALRCDPISGHVSLFWYQQALGQGPEFLTYFQNEAQLDKSGLPSDRFFAERPEGSVSTLKIQRTQQEDSAVYLCASSPFAGTAYNEKLFFGSGTQLSVL.